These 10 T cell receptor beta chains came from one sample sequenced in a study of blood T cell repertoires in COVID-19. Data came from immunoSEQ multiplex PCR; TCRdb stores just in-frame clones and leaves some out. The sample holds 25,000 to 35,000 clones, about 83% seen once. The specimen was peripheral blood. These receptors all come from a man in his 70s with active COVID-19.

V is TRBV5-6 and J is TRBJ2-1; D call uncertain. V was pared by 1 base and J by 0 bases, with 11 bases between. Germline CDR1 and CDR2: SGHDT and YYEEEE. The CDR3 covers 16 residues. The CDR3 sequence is CASSLNGRSSYNEQFF. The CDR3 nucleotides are TGTGCCAGCAGCTTGAACGGCCGGAGCTCCTACAATGAGCAGTTCTTC.

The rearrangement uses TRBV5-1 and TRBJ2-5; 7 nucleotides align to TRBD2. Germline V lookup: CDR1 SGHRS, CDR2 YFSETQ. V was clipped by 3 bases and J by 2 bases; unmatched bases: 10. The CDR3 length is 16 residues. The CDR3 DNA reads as TGCGCCAGCAGCTCGGCGGGGGAGCGGGTACAAGAGACCCAGTACTTC. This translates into CASSSAGERVQETQYF.

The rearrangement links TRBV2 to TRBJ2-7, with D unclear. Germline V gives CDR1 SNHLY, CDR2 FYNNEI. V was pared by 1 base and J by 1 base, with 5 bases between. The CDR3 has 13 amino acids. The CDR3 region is CASSEGGSYEQYF. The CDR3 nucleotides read TGTGCCAGCAGTGAAGGCGGATCCTACGAGCAGTACTTC.

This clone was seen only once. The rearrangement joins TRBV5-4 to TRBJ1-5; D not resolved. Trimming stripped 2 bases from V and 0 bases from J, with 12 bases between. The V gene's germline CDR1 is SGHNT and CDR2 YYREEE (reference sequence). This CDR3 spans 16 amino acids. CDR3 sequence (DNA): TGTGCCAGCAGCTTTGGACCGGGATATAGCAATCAGCCCCAGCATTTT. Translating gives CASSFGPGYSNQPQHF.

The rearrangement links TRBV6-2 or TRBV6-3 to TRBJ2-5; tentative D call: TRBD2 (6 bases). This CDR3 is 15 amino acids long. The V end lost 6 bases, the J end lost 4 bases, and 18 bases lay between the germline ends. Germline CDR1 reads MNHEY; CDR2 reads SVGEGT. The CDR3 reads CASSPPGLLGETQYF. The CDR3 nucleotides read TGTGCCAGCAGCCCCCCGGGACTCCTTGGAGAGACCCAGTACTTC.

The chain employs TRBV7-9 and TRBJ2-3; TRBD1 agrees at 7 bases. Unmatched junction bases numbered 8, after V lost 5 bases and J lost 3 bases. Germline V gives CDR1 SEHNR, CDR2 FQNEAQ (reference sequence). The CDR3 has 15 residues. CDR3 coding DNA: TGTGCCAGCAGCCAGGGGGTCCACCAGACAGATACGCAGTATTTT. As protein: CASSQGVHQTDTQYF.

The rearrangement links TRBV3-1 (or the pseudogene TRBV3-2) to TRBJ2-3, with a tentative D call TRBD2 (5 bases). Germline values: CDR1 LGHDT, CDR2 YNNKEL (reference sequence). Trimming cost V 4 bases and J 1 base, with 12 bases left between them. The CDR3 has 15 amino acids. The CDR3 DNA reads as TGTGCCAGCAGCCCGCCTTACGGGGGCACAGATACGCAGTATTTT. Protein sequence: CASSPPYGGTDTQYF.

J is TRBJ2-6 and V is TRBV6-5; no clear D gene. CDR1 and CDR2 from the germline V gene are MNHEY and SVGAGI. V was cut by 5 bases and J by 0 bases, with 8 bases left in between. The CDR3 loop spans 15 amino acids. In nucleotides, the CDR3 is TGTGCCAGCAGTCTCTTTAGCTCTGGGGCCAACGTCCTGACTTTC. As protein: CASSLFSSGANVLTF.

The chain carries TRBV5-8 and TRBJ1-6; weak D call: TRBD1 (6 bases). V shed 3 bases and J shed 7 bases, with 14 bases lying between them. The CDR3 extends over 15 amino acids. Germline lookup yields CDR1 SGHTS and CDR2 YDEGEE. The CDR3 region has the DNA TGTGCCAGCAGCTCAAAGGACAGTTGGAATTCACCCCTCCACTTT. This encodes CASSSKDSWNSPLHF.

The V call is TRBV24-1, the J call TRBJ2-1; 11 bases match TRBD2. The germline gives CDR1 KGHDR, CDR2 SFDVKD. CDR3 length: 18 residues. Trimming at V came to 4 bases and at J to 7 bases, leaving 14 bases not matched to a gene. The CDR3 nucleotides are TGTGCCACCAGTGAGCAGGGACTAGCGGATTCCCTTAAGAATGAGCAGTTCTTC. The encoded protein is CATSEQGLADSLKNEQFF.